The 28 T cell receptor beta chains in this list originate from one sample, sequenced in a study of T cells after yellow fever vaccination (dated by TCRdb to between 2017 and 2020). The method was 5' RACE. TCRdb lists the instrument as Illumina HiSeq 2500. Through fastp at Q25 and MiXCR, TCRdb rebuilt clones from the public reads, retaining in-frame beta chains. Every entry covers one CDR3 protein and lists the most common genes and DNA from its rows. The sample contains about 180,000 distinct CDR3 sequences, approximately 6.2% of them found a single time. In total, the top ten clones hold 2.9% of the sample. Explained via the paper, the treatment or condition label denotes: live attenuated yellow fever vaccine strain. The sample consisted of CD4+ T cells sorted from PBMCs, taken on the day of the first yellow fever vaccination. Receptors originate from a man aged 18 to 30 who received the YFV17D yellow fever vaccine.

This clonotype was picked up many times. This chain joins TRBV9 and TRBJ2-5; TRBD1 matches at 7 bases. Losses at the gene ends were 3 bases for V and 4 bases for J; bases not matched to a gene: 12. This CDR3 contains 16 residues. Per the germline V gene, CDR1 is SGDLS and CDR2 is YYNGEE. The CDR3 protein is CASSASPLDRVETQYF. For the CDR3, the DNA is TGTGCCAGCAGCGCCAGCCCCCTTGACAGGGTAGAGACCCAGTACTTC.

There are many counts of this clonotype. The chain joins TRBV10-3 to TRBJ2-1, with 8 bases aligning to TRBD1. Per germline, CDR1 ENHRY and CDR2 SYGVKD. The CDR3 contains 14 residues. V trimming: 7 bases; J trimming: 0 bases; junction bases outside the gene matches: 2. The CDR3, as DNA: TGTGCCATCAAGGGACAGGACTCCTACAATGAGCAGTTCTTC. It translates to CAIKGQDSYNEQFF.

This clonotype was seen once. J is TRBJ1-2 and V is TRBV6-5, with 11 bases lining up with TRBD1. The CDR3 contains 15 residues. The V segment lost 2 bases and the J segment 4 bases; nucleotides outside the gene matches: 3. Germline V lookup: CDR1 MNHEY, CDR2 SVGAGI. The CDR3 DNA follows: TGTGCCAGCAGTTACGGCGGACAGGGGGCCTATGGCTACACCTTC. Its translation: CASSYGGQGAYGYTF.

The chain joins TRBV6-5 to TRBJ1-5; D is unresolved. The CDR3 totals 13 residues. Between the trimmed V and J ends, which lost 5 bases and 7 bases, there was a span of 12 bases. Germline V gene sequence: CDR1 MNHEY, CDR2 SVGAGI. In DNA, the CDR3 is TGTGCCAGCAGTACCTCGGGGTACCAGCCCCAGCATTTT. It yields the protein CASSTSGYQPQHF.

This clonotype was detected only a few times. V is TRBV20-1 and J is TRBJ1-2; the match to TRBD1 covers 7 bases. Per the germline V gene, CDR1 is DFQATT and CDR2 is SNEGSKA (reference sequence). The V segment lost 6 bases and the J segment 0 bases; nucleotides outside the gene matches: 10. This CDR3 is built from 15 residues. The CDR3 region is CSAAPGTAPNYGYTF. CDR3 bases: TGCAGTGCAGCCCCCGGGACAGCCCCTAACTATGGCTACACCTTC.

This clonotype has ten or more counts. This sequence joins TRBV4-3 and TRBJ2-1; 8 positions agree with TRBD1. The trim removed 4 bases at V and 4 bases at J, leaving 12 bases unmatched. CDR1 is LGHNA, CDR2 YSLEER, per germline. The CDR3 sequence is 17 residues long. CDR3 residues: CASSPATGDRYYNEQFF. The CDR3 region has the DNA TGCGCCAGCAGCCCAGCAACAGGGGACAGGTATTACAATGAGCAGTTCTTC.

There are many counts of this clonotype. The gene calls are TRBV5-1 and TRBJ1-1; D unclear. Trimming pared 1 base from V and 3 bases from J, leaving 4 bases between. The germline V gene encodes CDR1 SGHRS and CDR2 YFSETQ. This CDR3 has 12 residues. The CDR3 spells CASSLTDTEAFF. The CDR3 region has the DNA TGCGCCAGCAGCTTGACGGACACTGAAGCTTTCTTT.

This clonotype has a count of ten or more. One junction end disagrees with the germline gene, perhaps due to a read error. The chain has TRBV7-2 and TRBJ1-5, with 8 bases lining up with TRBD1. From germline, CDR1 is SGHTA and CDR2 FQGNSA. This CDR3 is 13 amino acids long. The CDR3 nucleotides are TGTCCCAGCAGCTTTGCAGGGGGCCAGCCCCAGCATTTT. Translation gives CPSSFAGGQPQHF.

This clonotype was found many times. This chain uses TRBV3-1 with TRBJ2-1, with D possibly TRBD1 on 5 matching bases. Germline assignment: CDR1 LGHDT and CDR2 YNNKEL (reference sequence). The CDR3 sequence is 16 residues long. V gave up 3 bases and J gave up 5 bases, with 17 bases separating them. CDR3 bases: TGTGCCAGCAGCCAGTCGTGGCAGGGTATCCACAATGAGCAGTTCTTC. Translating gives CASSQSWQGIHNEQFF.

V is TRBV4-1 and J is TRBJ1-2; D possibly corresponds to TRBD1 (6 bases). V dropped 2 bases and J dropped 6 bases, with 16 bases sitting between them. Germline V gene lookup returns CDR1 MGHRA and CDR2 YSYEKL. The CDR3 is 15 residues long. CDR3 residues: CASSQSRAQGHGYTF. The DNA for the CDR3 is TGCGCCAGCAGCCAATCAAGGGCCCAGGGGCATGGCTACACCTTC.

This clonotype was counted between two and nine times. The chain carries TRBV5-4 and TRBJ2-3, with TRBD1 as a possible D gene (5 bases). CDR1 and CDR2 from the germline V gene are SGHNT and YYREEE (reference sequence). The length of the CDR3 is 13 residues. V lost 5 bases and J lost 6, with 13 bases in between. CDR3 sequence: CASRGQGSDTQYF. The CDR3 coding sequence is TGTGCCAGCAGGGGGCAGGGTTCCGATACGCAGTATTTT.

This clonotype has a handful of counts. The chain carries TRBV7-2 and TRBJ1-1; the D is unclear. CDR1 is SGHTA and CDR2 is FQGNSA in the germline V gene. Between the trimmed V and J ends, which lost 2 bases and 1 base, there was a span of 11 bases. The CDR3 runs 15 residues. The CDR3 DNA reads TGTGCCAGCAGCTTACACGGGTGGGAGAACACTGAAGCTTTCTTT. Its protein is CASSLHGWENTEAFF.

This clonotype was seen more than once but under ten times. The DNA for the CDR3 is TGTGCCAGCAGCGAGGTGGGAATACGGCGCAATGAGCAGTTCTTC. Protein product: CASSEVGIRRNEQFF. This chain joins TRBV3-1 and TRBJ2-1; D is unresolved. The CDR3 is made up of 15 amino acids. Looked up from germline, CDR1 is LGHDT and CDR2 is YNNKEL (reference sequence). Trimming removed 5 bases from V and 6 bases from J, with 17 bases in between.

This clonotype was seen many times. The genes are TRBV11-2 and TRBJ1-2; weak D call: TRBD1 (6 bases). The V end was cut by 5 bases, the J end by 11 bases, with 21 bases between. The CDR3 consists of 14 residues. From germline, CDR1 is SGHAT and CDR2 FQNNGV. In DNA form, the CDR3 reads TGTGCCAGCAGCGCGAATACAGGGACTTACCCTTACACCTTC. It encodes CASSANTGTYPYTF.

This clonotype was detected ten times or more. The V and J genes are TRBV5-5 and TRBJ1-4; no clear D. Germline V lookup: CDR1 SGHKS, CDR2 YYEKEE (reference sequence). V was trimmed by 4 bases and J by 0 bases, leaving 7 bases between them. The CDR3 runs to 14 residues. CDR3 DNA: TGTGCCAGCAGCGTTCAGACAACTAATGAAAAACTGTTTTTT. It encodes CASSVQTTNEKLFF.

There are many counts of this clonotype. The chain combines TRBV6-2 or TRBV6-3 with TRBJ1-3; unclear D gene. Trimming shortened V by 6 bases and J by 3 bases, and 18 bases separated the two germline ends. CDR1 is MNHEY and CDR2 is SVGEGT in the germline V gene. This CDR3 is built from 16 residues. The chain's CDR3 is CASSDLEELFGNTIYF. CDR3 in DNA: TGTGCCAGCAGCGACCTTGAGGAGTTATTTGGAAACACCATATATTTT.

CDR3 loop: CSARDPLRQGTSSTEAFF. CDR3 DNA sequence: TGCAGTGCTAGAGATCCCCTTCGGCAGGGAACATCGAGCACTGAAGCTTTCTTT. The chain carries TRBV20-1 and TRBJ1-1; D may be TRBD1 (5 bases). V was cut by 0 bases and J by 4 bases, with 24 bases left in between. This CDR3 region has 18 residues. Germline values: CDR1 DFQATT, CDR2 SNEGSKA (reference sequence).

This clonotype was seen only a few times. The V gene is TRBV6-5, the J gene TRBJ2-3; 8 positions agree with TRBD1. CDR1 and CDR2 from the germline V gene are MNHEY and SVGAGI. Unmatched junction bases numbered 5, after V lost 5 bases and J lost 1 base. The CDR3 is 15 amino acids. This CDR3 is CASSHPGQGTDTQYF. The CDR3 DNA reads as TGTGCCAGCAGTCACCCGGGACAGGGCACAGATACGCAGTATTTT.

This chain joins TRBV5-1 and TRBJ2-1; TRBD1 agrees at 11 bases. The CDR3 length is 15 residues. Germline CDR1 reads SGHRS; CDR2 reads YFSETQ. Trimming at V came to 3 bases and at J to 6 bases, leaving 5 bases not matched to a gene. For the CDR3, the DNA is TGCGCCAGCAGCTCGGGACAGGGGGTTTCCAATGAGCAGTTCTTC. Protein sequence: CASSSGQGVSNEQFF.

This clonotype was recorded many times. The V call is TRBV7-9, the J call TRBJ2-2; TRBD1 matches 11 bases. This CDR3 has 16 residues. Unmatched junction bases numbered 7, after V lost 5 bases and J lost 5 bases. Germline V gene sequence: CDR1 SEHNR, CDR2 FQNEAQ (reference sequence). The CDR3 sequence: CASSPFRDRGTGELFF. The CDR3 region has the DNA TGTGCCAGCAGCCCCTTCCGGGACAGGGGGACCGGGGAGCTGTTTTTT.

In its sample, this clonotype was seen a few times. This chain joins TRBV20-1 and TRBJ1-3; TRBD1 matches 9 bases. Germline V lookup: CDR1 DFQATT, CDR2 SNEGSKA (reference sequence). CDR3 length: 13 amino acids. V trimming: 4 bases; J trimming: 4 bases; junction bases outside the gene matches: 2. CDR3 amino acids: CSATQGAGNTIYF. The CDR3, as DNA: TGCAGTGCTACACAGGGGGCAGGAAACACCATATATTTT.

J is TRBJ2-6 and V is TRBV27, with D possibly matching TRBD1 (6 bases). Trimming removed 5 bases from V and 0 bases from J, with 17 bases in between. Germline lookup yields CDR1 MNHEY and CDR2 SMNVEV (reference sequence). This CDR3 is built from 18 residues. The CDR3 coding sequence is TGTGCCAGCAGTCTAGGGGGACACCTAGGCTCTGGGGCCAACGTCCTGACTTTC. This codes for CASSLGGHLGSGANVLTF.

This clonotype was detected a few times. The gene calls are TRBV11-3 and TRBJ2-3; TRBD1 might be the D (6 bases). The CDR3 contains 13 residues. V lost 5 bases to trimming and J lost 8 bases, with 14 bases between them. Per the germline V gene, CDR1 is SGHNT and CDR2 is YENEEA. The CDR3 region is CASSNVGAGTQYF. CDR3 in DNA: TGTGCCAGCAGCAACGTGGGGGCCGGTACGCAGTATTTT.

The chain links TRBV11-2 to TRBJ2-3; D is possibly TRBD2 (5 bases). Per germline, CDR1 SGHAT and CDR2 FQNNGV. The CDR3 has 15 residues. V was clipped by 2 bases and J by 6 bases, with 15 bases between them. DNA for the CDR3: TGTGCCAGCAGCTTATTTGTGGGGAGTTTGGATACGCAGTATTTT. Residues: CASSLFVGSLDTQYF.

Ten or more counts support this clonotype. The chain combines TRBV20-1 with TRBJ2-5; D is tentatively TRBD1 or TRBD2 (5 bases each). V lost 0 bases, J lost 1 base, and 9 bases lay in between. CDR1 is DFQATT, CDR2 SNEGSKA, per germline (reference sequence). The CDR3 runs to 14 residues. The CDR3, as DNA: TGCAGTGCTAGAGATCCGAGGGGCCAAGAGACCCAGTACTTC. Translated, it gives CSARDPRGQETQYF.

This clonotype has a handful of counts. This chain links TRBV3-1 with TRBJ2-2, with 7 bases identical to TRBD2. Germline CDR1 reads LGHDT; CDR2 reads YNNKEL (reference sequence). Unmatched junction bases numbered 8, after V lost 6 bases and J lost 4 bases. There are 15 residues in the CDR3. The CDR3, as DNA: TGTGCCAGCAGTCTGCGGGGGAGCCTCACCGGGGAGCTGTTTTTT. It encodes CASSLRGSLTGELFF. The complete variable domain, with remaining parts taken from reference TRBV3-1 and TRBJ2-2, reads DTAVSQTPKYLVTQMGNDKSIKCEQNLGHDTMYWYKQDSKKFLKIMFSYNNKELIINETVPNRFSPKSPDKAHLNLHINSLELGDSAVYFCASSLRGSLTGELFFGEGSRLTVL.

Many counts were recorded for this clonotype. V and J are TRBV18 and TRBJ1-5, with 10 bases fitting TRBD1. This CDR3 contains 14 residues. Germline CDR1 reads KGHSH; CDR2 reads LQKENI. V was clipped by 6 bases and J by 1 base; unmatched bases: 0. This CDR3 is CASSGQGSNQPQHF. The CDR3 bases are TGTGCCAGCTCGGGACAGGGGAGCAATCAGCCCCAGCATTTT.

This clonotype was observed many times. The V call is TRBV20-1, the J call TRBJ2-5; D gene ambiguous. The CDR3 contains 13 residues. With 3 bases removed from V and 1 base from J, the gap between germline ends came to 9 bases. Germline V CDR1 and CDR2: DFQATT, SNEGSKA (reference sequence). The CDR3, as DNA: TGCAGTGCTAGCGCGGCAGCCCAAGAGACCCAGTACTTC. Translation: CSASAAAQETQYF.